Given below is one TCR beta chain in context. Method: immunoSEQ multiplex PCR; TCRdb's copy keeps in-frame clones and lacks some. The sample lists 250,000 to 350,000 clones, roughly 90% seen once, with approximately 11% in the top ten. Patients at the Seattle site were enrolled during active infection and followed longitudinally. With 2 bases clipped from V and 5 bases from J, the junction kept 15 bases outside the gene matches. Germline-derived CDR1 and CDR2 are MGHRA and YSYEKL. This CDR3 contains 20 residues. This sample was taken from a study of blood T cell repertoires in COVID-19. Across the study: Sites across the United States, Italy and Spain contributed samples from acute and convalescent COVID-19.

This TCR was sampled from a woman aged 30 to 39 with COVID-19, enrolled during active disease. The chain combines TRBV4-1 with TRBJ2-3; TRBD2 matches at 14 bases. The sample comprised peripheral blood. The CDR3 DNA reads TGCGCCAGCAGCCAATACGCCGGGACTAGCGGGAGTCGTCGGTTAGATACGCAGTATTTT. Translated, it gives CASSQYAGTSGSRRLDTQYF.